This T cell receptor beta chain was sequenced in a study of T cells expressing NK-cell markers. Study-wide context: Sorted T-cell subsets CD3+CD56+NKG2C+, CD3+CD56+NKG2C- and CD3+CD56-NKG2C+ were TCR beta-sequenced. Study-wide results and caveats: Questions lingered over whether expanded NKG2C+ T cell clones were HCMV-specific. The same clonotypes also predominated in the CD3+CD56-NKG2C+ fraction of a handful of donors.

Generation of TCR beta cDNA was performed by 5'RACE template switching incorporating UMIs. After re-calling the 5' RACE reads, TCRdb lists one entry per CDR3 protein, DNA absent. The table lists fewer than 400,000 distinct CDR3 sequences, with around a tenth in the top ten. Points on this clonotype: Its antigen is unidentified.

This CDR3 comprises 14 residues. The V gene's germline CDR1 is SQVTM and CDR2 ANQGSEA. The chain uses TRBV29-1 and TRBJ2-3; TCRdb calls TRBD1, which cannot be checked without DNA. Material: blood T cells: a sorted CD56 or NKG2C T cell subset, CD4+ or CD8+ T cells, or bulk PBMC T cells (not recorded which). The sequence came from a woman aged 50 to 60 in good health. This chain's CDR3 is CSVDGQSSTDTQYF.